The T cell receptor (beta chain) under discussion was sequenced for a study of response to subunit inactivated influenza vaccine. As regards this clonotype: Its antigen is not identified.

TCRdb ran MiXCR on the RT-PCR reads and lists one entry per CDR3 protein. The data contain around 790,000 distinct CDR3 sequences, 21% of them singletons. Whole-study results and caveats: The authors proposed limited new T cell recruitment per seasonal influenza vaccination.

The CDR3 sequence is 16 residues long. Losses at the gene ends were 4 bases for V and 1 base for J; bases not matched to a gene: 7. Sequenced material: PBMCs from blood, taken 4 to 6 days after vaccination. The TCR was taken from a man aged 50 to 60 who received an inactivated influenza vaccine. The chain has TRBV12-3 or TRBV12-4 and TRBJ2-5; 9 bases align to TRBD1. This chain's CDR3 is CASSSTGGHFQETQYF. CDR3 bases: TGTGCCAGCAGTTCAACAGGGGGCCATTTCCAAGAGACCCAGTACTTC.